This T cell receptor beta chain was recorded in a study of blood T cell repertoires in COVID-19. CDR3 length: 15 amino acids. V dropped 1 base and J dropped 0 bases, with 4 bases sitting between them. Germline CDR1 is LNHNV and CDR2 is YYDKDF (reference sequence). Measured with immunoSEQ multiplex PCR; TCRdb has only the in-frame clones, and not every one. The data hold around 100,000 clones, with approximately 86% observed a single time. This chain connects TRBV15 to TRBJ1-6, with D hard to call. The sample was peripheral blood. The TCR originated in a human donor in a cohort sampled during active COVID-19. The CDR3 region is CATSRGSSYNSPLHF. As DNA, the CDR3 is TGTGCCACCAGCAGAGGTAGCTCCTATAATTCACCCCTCCACTTT.